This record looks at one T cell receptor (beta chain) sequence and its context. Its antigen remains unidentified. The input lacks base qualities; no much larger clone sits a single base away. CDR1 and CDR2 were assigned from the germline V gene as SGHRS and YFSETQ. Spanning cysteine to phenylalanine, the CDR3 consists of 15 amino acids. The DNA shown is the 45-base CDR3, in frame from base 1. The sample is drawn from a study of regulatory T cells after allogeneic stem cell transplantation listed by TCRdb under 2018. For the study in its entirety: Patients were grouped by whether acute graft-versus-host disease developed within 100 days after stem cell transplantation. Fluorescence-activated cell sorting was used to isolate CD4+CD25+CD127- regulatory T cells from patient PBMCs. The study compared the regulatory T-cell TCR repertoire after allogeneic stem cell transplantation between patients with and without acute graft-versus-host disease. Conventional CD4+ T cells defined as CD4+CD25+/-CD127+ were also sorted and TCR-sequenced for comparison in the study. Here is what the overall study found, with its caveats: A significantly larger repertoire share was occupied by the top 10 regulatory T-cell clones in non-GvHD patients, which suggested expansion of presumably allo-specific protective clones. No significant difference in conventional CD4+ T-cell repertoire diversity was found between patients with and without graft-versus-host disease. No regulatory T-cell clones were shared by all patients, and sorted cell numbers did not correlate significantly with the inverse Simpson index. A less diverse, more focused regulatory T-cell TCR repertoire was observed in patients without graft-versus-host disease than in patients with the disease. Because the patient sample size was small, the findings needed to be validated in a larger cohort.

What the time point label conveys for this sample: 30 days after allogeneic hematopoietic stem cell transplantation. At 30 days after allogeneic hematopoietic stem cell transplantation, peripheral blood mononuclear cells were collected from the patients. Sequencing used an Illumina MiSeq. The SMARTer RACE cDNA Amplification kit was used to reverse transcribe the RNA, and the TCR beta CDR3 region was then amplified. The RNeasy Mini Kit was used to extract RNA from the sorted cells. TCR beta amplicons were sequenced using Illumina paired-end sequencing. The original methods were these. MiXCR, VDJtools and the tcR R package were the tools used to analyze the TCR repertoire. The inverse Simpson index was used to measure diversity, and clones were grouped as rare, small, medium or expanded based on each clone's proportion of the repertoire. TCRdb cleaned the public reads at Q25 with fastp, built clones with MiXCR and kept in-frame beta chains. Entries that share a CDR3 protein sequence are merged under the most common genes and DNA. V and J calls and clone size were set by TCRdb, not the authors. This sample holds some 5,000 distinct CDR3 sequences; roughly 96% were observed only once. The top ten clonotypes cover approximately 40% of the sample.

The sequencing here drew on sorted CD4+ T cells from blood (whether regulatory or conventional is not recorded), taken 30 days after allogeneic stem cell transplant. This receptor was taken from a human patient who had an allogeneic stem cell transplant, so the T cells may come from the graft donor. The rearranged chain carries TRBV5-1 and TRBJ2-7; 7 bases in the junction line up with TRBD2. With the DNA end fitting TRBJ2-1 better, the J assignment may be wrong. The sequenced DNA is TGCGCCAGCAGCTTGCCAGCGGGATACACGTACGAGCAGTTCTTC. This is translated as CASSLPAGYTYEQFF.